The subject of this entry is one T cell receptor beta chain. The antigen is not known. Donors sampled were nominally healthy, though unrecorded immune exposures were likely. Primers included in the PCR were 60 Vbeta and 13 Jbeta primers. Profiling relied on immunoSEQ multiplex PCR, and the TCRdb table lists in-frame clones only, not all of them. The sample shows 90,000 or so clones, just under 80% of them seen only once. The data originate from a study of cytomegalovirus exposure and HLA in healthy donors. The germline V gene has CDR1 SGHTA and CDR2 FQGNSA. V lost 10 bases to trimming and J lost 5 bases, with 11 bases between them. The CDR3 has 11 amino acids. Whole-study findings and limits: Rare TCR sequences dominated, though some public TCRs recurred in many donors.

The sample was PBMCs. The chain joins TRBV7-2 to TRBJ2-5; D may be TRBD2 (5 bases). This receptor was identified in a male donor in good health and CMV-seropositive. The CDR3 DNA sequence: TGTGCCACCGGGGATGGGGAGACCCAGTACTTC. Protein: CATGDGETQYF.